The 11 T cell receptor beta chains in this list originate from one sample, sequenced in a study of blood T cell repertoires in COVID-19. Data came from immunoSEQ multiplex PCR; TCRdb stores just in-frame clones and leaves some out. The repertoire holds fewer than 250,000 clones, with 85% to 90% as singletons. The sample comprised peripheral blood. These receptors came from a man aged 45-65 years with COVID-19, enrolled during active disease.

The chain is built from TRBV19 and TRBJ1-5, with D possibly TRBD1 on 5 matching bases. Germline assignment: CDR1 LNHDA and CDR2 SQIVND (reference sequence). Trimming removed 6 bases from V and 2 bases from J, with 17 bases in between. The CDR3 contains 16 residues. The CDR3: CASRSLPGGGNQPQHF. Here the CDR3 DNA reads TGTGCCAGTAGATCCCTCCCCGGGGGAGGCAATCAGCCCCAGCATTTT.

The chain combines TRBV7-9 with TRBJ1-5, with TRBD1 matching 10 bases. After removal of 5 bases from V and 6 bases from J, the junction contained 7 bases not matched to a gene. CDR1 and CDR2 (germline): SEHNR, FQNEAQ (reference sequence). The CDR3 is 15 residues long. The CDR3 loop reads CASSAGTGEGQPQHF. The CDR3 DNA reads TGTGCCAGCAGCGCGGGGACAGGGGAGGGTCAGCCCCAGCATTTT. The full variable domain, rest sourced from reference TRBV7-9 and TRBJ1-5, is DTGVSQNPRHKITKRGQNVTFRCDPISEHNRLYWYRQTLGQGPEFLTYFQNEAQLEKSRLLSDRFSAERPKGSFSTLEIQRTEQGDSAMYLCASSAGTGEGQPQHFGDGTRLSIL.

This chain uses TRBV25-1 with TRBJ2-1; no firm D call. The germline gives CDR1 MGHDK, CDR2 SYGVNS. The CDR3 runs to 13 residues. V lost 3 bases to trimming and J lost 4 bases, with 7 bases between them. This CDR3 reads CASSEVLYNEQFF. The CDR3 DNA sequence: TGTGCCAGCAGTGAGGTGCTATACAATGAGCAGTTCTTC.

The chain joins TRBV5-1 to TRBJ1-1; TRBD1 matches 7 bases. The V and J ends lost 4 bases and 2 bases, in that order; junction bases with no gene match: 8. CDR3 length: 15 amino acids. In germline, CDR1 is SGHRS, CDR2 YFSETQ. In DNA, the CDR3 is TGCGCCAGCAGCGTATTAGGGGGCTTTAACACTGAAGCTTTCTTT. Encoded protein: CASSVLGGFNTEAFF.

The V and J genes are TRBV11-3 and TRBJ2-3; 8 nucleotides match TRBD2. Per the germline V gene, CDR1 is SGHNT and CDR2 is YENEEA. The CDR3 has 15 residues. The V gene end was trimmed by 10 bases and the J gene end by 0 bases; junction bases not matched to a gene: 9. CDR3 loop: CAIEPGGKSTDTQYF. DNA of the CDR3: TGTGCCATCGAACCGGGGGGGAAAAGCACAGATACGCAGTATTTT. Based on the CDR3 plus reference TRBV11-3 and TRBJ2-3, the full variable domain is EAGVVQSPRYKIIEKKQPVAFWCNPISGHNTLYWYLQNLGQGPELLIRYENEEAVDDSQLPKDRFSAERLKGVDSTLKIQPAELGDSAVYLCAIEPGGKSTDTQYFGPGTRLTVL.

The chain carries TRBV5-4 and TRBJ2-5; D remains unclear. Germline V gene data show CDR1 as SGHNT and CDR2 as YYREEE (reference sequence). CDR3 length: 13 residues. Trimming shortened V by 4 bases and J by 6 bases, and 13 bases separated the two germline ends. The CDR3 DNA is TGTGCCAGCAGCCAGGTCGGCACGAAGACCCAGTACTTC. Amino acids: CASSQVGTKTQYF.

CDR3: CSVEETSLSTDTQYF. DNA for the CDR3: TGCAGCGTTGAAGAGACTAGCTTGAGCACAGATACGCAGTATTTT. The chain joins TRBV29-1 to TRBJ2-3; 7 nucleotides align to TRBD2. CDR1 SQVTM and CDR2 ANQGSEA come from the germline V gene. With V trimmed by 0 bases and J by 0 bases, 3 bases remained unmatched. The CDR3 extends over 15 amino acids.

J is TRBJ1-2 and V is TRBV28, with 7 nucleotides matching TRBD1. The CDR3 spans 14 residues. J was trimmed by 2 bases and V by 2 bases; bases with no gene match: 2. Germline loops: CDR1 MDHEN, CDR2 SYDVKM. As DNA, the CDR3 is TGTGCCAGCAGTTTAGTACAGGGGAACTATGGCTACACCTTC. This gives the protein CASSLVQGNYGYTF.

The chain couples TRBV6-1 to TRBJ2-1; 9 nucleotides agree with TRBD2. With 8 bases clipped from V and 7 bases from J, the junction kept 6 bases outside the gene matches. This CDR3 has 13 amino acids. Germline loops: CDR1 MNHNS, CDR2 SASEGT. Here the CDR3 DNA reads TGTGCCAGCGTAGGAAGCGGGAGGAATGAGCAGTTCTTC. It yields the protein CASVGSGRNEQFF.

The V and J genes are TRBV12-5 and TRBJ2-3; D possibly corresponds to TRBD1 (6 bases). Trimming took 1 base from V and 1 from J, leaving 6 bases between them. Germline V gives CDR1 LGHNT, CDR2 FRNRAP. This CDR3 comprises 14 residues. Written as DNA, the CDR3 is TGTGCTAGTGGTTTGGGACAGGGCACAGATACGCAGTATTTT. Protein product: CASGLGQGTDTQYF.

The chain joins TRBV5-1 to TRBJ2-3, with TRBD2 matching 8 bases. Germline V lookup: CDR1 SGHRS, CDR2 YFSETQ. This CDR3 is built from 16 residues. Trimming at V came to 0 bases and at J to 3 bases, leaving 6 bases not matched to a gene. CDR3: CASSLDSGRGTDTQYF. CDR3 DNA: TGCGCCAGCAGCTTGGACAGCGGGAGAGGGACAGATACGCAGTATTTT.